These 15 T cell receptor beta chains originate from one sample sequenced in a study of blood T cell repertoires in COVID-19. The protocol was immunoSEQ multiplex PCR, while the TCRdb copy is restricted to in-frame clones and leaves out a portion. The repertoire holds about 170,000 clones, with about 91% as singletons. The sample taken for sequencing was PBMCs or T cells enriched from blood (not recorded which). These receptors came from a woman under 30 who had recovered from COVID-19.

The rearrangement links TRBV23-1 to TRBJ1-6, with 10 bases fitting TRBD1. TRBV23-1 is annotated as an ORF whose role is uncertain. The CDR3 covers 19 residues. V shed 0 bases, J shed 10 bases, and the junction held 15 bases outside the gene matches. The CDR3 protein is CASSQSRGKDRGFGSPLHF. The DNA of the CDR3 is TGCGCCAGCAGTCAATCGCGTGGAAAGGACAGGGGGTTTGGGTCACCCCTCCACTTT.

The CDR3 sequence: CASSPRLGLRLSSYEQYF. CDR3 DNA: TGTGCCAGCAGCCCCCGATTGGGACTTAGGTTATCCTCCTACGAGCAGTACTTC. The rearrangement joins TRBV7-9 to TRBJ2-7, with D perhaps TRBD2 (6 bases). The CDR3 runs 18 residues. CDR1 SEHNR and CDR2 FQNEAQ come from the germline V gene (reference sequence). V lost 5 bases and J 0 bases, leaving 23 bases between the germline ends.

The chain links TRBV9 to TRBJ2-5, with a tentative D call TRBD2 (5 bases). The germline CDR1 and CDR2 sequences are SGDLS and YYNGEE. CDR3 size: 12 residues. With 5 bases removed from V and 5 bases from J, the gap between germline ends came to 10 bases. DNA of the CDR3: TGTGCCAGCAGTGGACTGGGGGAGACCCAGTACTTC. Its translation is CASSGLGETQYF. Full variable domain (missing parts from reference TRBV9 and TRBJ2-5): DSGVTQTPKHLITATGQRVTLRCSPRSGDLSVYWYQQSLDQGLQFLIQYYNGEERAKGNILERFSAQQFPDLHSELNLSSLELGDSALYFCASSGLGETQYFGPGTRLLVL.

This clone showed up just once. V is TRBV6-5 and J is TRBJ1-2; D is undetermined. Trimming took 0 bases from V and 6 from J, leaving 11 bases between them. This CDR3 has 14 amino acids. Looked up from germline, CDR1 is MNHEY and CDR2 is SVGAGI. CDR3 sequence reads: CASSYSISSHGYTF. The CDR3 DNA is TGTGCCAGCAGTTACTCTATAAGCTCCCATGGCTACACCTTC.

The chain carries TRBV7-8 and TRBJ2-7, with D tentatively TRBD2 (6 bases). Germline values: CDR1 SGHVS, CDR2 FQNEAQ. V lost 3 bases and J 0 bases, leaving 9 bases between the germline ends. The CDR3 covers 14 residues. The CDR3 region is CASSLAGSSYEQYF. The CDR3 DNA sequence: TGTGCCAGCAGCTTGGCGGGGAGCTCCTACGAGCAGTACTTC.

The chain joins TRBV6-1 to TRBJ2-1, with 10 bases fitting TRBD2. There are 21 residues in the CDR3. The germline V gene encodes CDR1 MNHNS and CDR2 SASEGT. V trimming: 0 bases; J trimming: 3 bases; junction bases outside the gene matches: 17. In nucleotides, the CDR3 is TGTGCCAGCAGTGAAGCGTCAATTAACCGGCTACTAGCGGGAATCTACAATGAGCAGTTCTTC. It encodes CASSEASINRLLAGIYNEQFF.

The rearrangement uses TRBV28 and TRBJ2-7; 10 bases agree with TRBD1. This CDR3 is built from 14 residues. CDR1 is MDHEN and CDR2 is SYDVKM in the germline V gene. V lost 6 bases, J lost 8 bases, and 10 bases stayed unmatched. CDR3 coding DNA: TGTGCCAGCAGCCCCTGGGACAGGGGTAACAAGCAGTACTTC. It translates to CASSPWDRGNKQYF.

The rearrangement links TRBV27 to TRBJ1-2; tentative D call: TRBD1 (5 bases). Trimming stripped 5 bases from V and 8 bases from J, with 15 bases between. This CDR3 has 13 residues. Looked up from germline, CDR1 is MNHEY and CDR2 is SMNVEV (reference sequence). The CDR3, as DNA: TGTGCCAGCAGTCCCTCCGGGGGTTGGGGCTACACCTTC. Amino acid sequence: CASSPSGGWGYTF.

The rearrangement uses TRBV28 and TRBJ2-6, with 8 nucleotides matching TRBD1. CDR3 length: 16 amino acids. The trim removed 7 bases at V and 0 bases at J, leaving 5 bases unmatched. From germline, CDR1 is MDHEN and CDR2 SYDVKM. CDR3 sequence reads: CASNAGGVSGANVLTF. In DNA form, the CDR3 reads TGTGCCAGCAATGCAGGGGGCGTCTCTGGGGCCAACGTCCTGACTTTC.

This CDR3 is CASRMDRVADTQYF. The CDR3 DNA reads TGTGCCAGCAGGATGGACAGGGTCGCAGATACGCAGTATTTT. V usage is TRBV5-5 and J usage is TRBJ2-3; 8 bases align to TRBD1. The J segment lost 4 bases and the V segment lost 5 bases, leaving 6 bases of the junction unmatched. Germline V gene lookup returns CDR1 SGHKS and CDR2 YYEKEE (reference sequence). This CDR3 is 14 amino acids long.

The V call is TRBV9, the J call TRBJ2-7, with 7 bases matching TRBD1. This CDR3 has 14 amino acids. The J segment lost 0 bases and the V segment lost 5 bases, leaving 5 bases of the junction unmatched. Germline CDR1 SGDLS, CDR2 YYNGEE. CDR3 amino acids: CASSLGQASYEQYF. The CDR3, as DNA: TGTGCCAGCAGTCTCGGACAGGCCTCCTACGAGCAGTACTTC.

This chain links TRBV3-1 (or the pseudogene TRBV3-2) with TRBJ2-2, with D perhaps matching TRBD1 (5 bases). Trimming pared 5 bases from V and 4 bases from J, leaving 8 bases between. This CDR3 spans 13 amino acids. Germline values: CDR1 LGHDT, CDR2 YNNKEL (reference sequence). Written as DNA, the CDR3 is TGTGCCAGCAGCATACAGGCCACCGGGGAGCTGTTTTTT. It specifies CASSIQATGELFF.

The genes are TRBV7-3 and TRBJ1-1, with unresolved D. Germline V gives CDR1 SGHTA, CDR2 FQGTGA. V gave up 5 bases and J gave up 4 bases, with 14 bases separating them. This CDR3 is built from 14 residues. Written as DNA, the CDR3 is TGTGCCAGCAGCCGCGGCCAGTCGGGCACTGAAGCTTTCTTT. Its protein is CASSRGQSGTEAFF.

The gene calls are TRBV12-3 or TRBV12-4 and TRBJ2-1; D is unresolved. This CDR3 contains 13 residues. Trimming took off 3 bases at V and 3 bases at J, with 6 bases between the two ends. CDR3 loop: CASSLEFYNEQFF. Here the CDR3 DNA reads TGTGCCAGCAGTTTGGAGTTCTACAATGAGCAGTTCTTC.

The chain couples TRBV7-9 to TRBJ1-1; a weak D match, TRBD1 (5 bases). Germline V gene data show CDR1 as SEHNR and CDR2 as FQNEAQ (reference sequence). The length of the CDR3 is 14 residues. Deletions cut 1 base from V and 3 bases from J, with 9 bases between. CDR3 loop: CASSLEGHDTEAFF. In nucleotides, the CDR3 is TGTGCCAGCAGCTTAGAGGGGCACGACACTGAAGCTTTCTTT.